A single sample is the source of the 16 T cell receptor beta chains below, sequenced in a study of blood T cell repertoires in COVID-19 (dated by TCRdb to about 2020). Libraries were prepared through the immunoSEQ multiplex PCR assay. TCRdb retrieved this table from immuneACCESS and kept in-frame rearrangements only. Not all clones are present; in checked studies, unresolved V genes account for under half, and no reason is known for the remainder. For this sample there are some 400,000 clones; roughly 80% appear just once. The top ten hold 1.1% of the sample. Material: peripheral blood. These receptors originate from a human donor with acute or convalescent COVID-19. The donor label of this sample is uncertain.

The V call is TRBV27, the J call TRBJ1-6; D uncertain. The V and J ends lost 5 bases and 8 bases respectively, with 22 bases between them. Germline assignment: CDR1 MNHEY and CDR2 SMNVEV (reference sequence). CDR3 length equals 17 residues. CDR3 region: CASSRLPGLYSDSPLHF. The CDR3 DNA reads TGTGCCAGCAGTCGTCTCCCCGGGCTGTATAGCGATTCACCCCTCCACTTT.

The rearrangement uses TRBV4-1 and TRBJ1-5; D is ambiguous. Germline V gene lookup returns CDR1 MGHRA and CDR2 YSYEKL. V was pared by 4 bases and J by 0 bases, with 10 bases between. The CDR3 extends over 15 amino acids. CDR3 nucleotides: TGCGCCAGCAGCCCCACAGAACATAGCAATCAGCCCCAGCATTTT. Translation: CASSPTEHSNQPQHF.

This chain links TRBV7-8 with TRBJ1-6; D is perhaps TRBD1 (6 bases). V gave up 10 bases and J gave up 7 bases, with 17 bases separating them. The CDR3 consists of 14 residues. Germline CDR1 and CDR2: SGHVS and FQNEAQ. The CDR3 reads CAIGEFRGNSPLHF. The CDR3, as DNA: TGTGCCATCGGGGAGTTCAGGGGAAATTCACCCCTCCACTTT.

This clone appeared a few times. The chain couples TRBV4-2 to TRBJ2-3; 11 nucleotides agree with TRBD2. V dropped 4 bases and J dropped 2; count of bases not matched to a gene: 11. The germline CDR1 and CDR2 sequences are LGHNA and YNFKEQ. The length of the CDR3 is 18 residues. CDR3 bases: TGTGCCAGCAGCCTCGGGCTAGCGGGAGGAGGTAACACAGATACGCAGTATTTT. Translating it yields CASSLGLAGGGNTDTQYF.

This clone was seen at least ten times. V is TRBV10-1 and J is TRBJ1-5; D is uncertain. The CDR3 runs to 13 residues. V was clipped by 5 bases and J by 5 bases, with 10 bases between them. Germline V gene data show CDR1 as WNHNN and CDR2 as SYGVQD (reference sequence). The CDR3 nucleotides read TGCGCCAGCAGTCCCAACATTTATCAGCCCCAGCATTTT. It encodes CASSPNIYQPQHF.

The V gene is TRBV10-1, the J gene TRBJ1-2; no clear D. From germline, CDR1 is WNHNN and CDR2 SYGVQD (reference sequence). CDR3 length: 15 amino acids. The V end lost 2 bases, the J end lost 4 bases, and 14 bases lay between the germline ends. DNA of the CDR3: TGCGCCAGCAGTGAGAGTGGGAGACAAGCCTATGGCTACACCTTC. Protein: CASSESGRQAYGYTF.

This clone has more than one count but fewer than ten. CDR3 coding DNA: TGCAGTGCTAGTTCGGTGGCCGCGGGGGACACCGGGGAGCTGTTTTTT. It yields the protein CSASSVAAGDTGELFF. The rearrangement uses TRBV20-1 and TRBJ2-2; 7 bases map to TRBD2. The CDR3 consists of 16 residues. V lost 3 bases and J lost 3; bases outside the gene matches: 10. Germline CDR1 is DFQATT and CDR2 is SNEGSKA (reference sequence).

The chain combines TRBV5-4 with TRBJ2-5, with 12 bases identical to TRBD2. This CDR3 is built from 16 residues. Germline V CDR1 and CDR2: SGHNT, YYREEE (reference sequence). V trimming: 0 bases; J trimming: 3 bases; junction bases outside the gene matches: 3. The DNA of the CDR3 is TGTGCCAGCAGCTTGGCGTCTAGCGGGGGGGAAGAGACCCAGTACTTC. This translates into CASSLASSGGEETQYF.

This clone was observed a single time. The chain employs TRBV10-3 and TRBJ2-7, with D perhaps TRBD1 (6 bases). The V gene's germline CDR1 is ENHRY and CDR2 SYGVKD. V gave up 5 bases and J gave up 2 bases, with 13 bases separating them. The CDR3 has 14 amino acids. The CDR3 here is CAISTGHSTYEQYF. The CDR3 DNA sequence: TGTGCCATCAGTACGGGACATTCGACCTACGAGCAGTACTTC.

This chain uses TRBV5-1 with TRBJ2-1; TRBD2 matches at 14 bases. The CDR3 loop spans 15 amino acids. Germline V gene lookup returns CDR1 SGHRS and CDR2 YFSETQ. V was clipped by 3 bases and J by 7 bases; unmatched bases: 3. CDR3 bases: TGCGCCAGCAGCTCCGGACTAGCGGGGGGTAATGAGCAGTTCTTC. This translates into CASSSGLAGGNEQFF.

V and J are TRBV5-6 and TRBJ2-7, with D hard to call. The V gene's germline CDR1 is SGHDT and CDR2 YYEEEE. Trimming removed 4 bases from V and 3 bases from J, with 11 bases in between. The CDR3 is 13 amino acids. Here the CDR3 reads CASSTGRYYEQYF. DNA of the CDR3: TGTGCCAGCAGCACTGGGCGCTACTACGAGCAGTACTTC. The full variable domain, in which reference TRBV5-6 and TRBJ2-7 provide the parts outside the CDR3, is DAGVTQSPTHLIKTRGQQVTLRCSPKSGHDTVSWYQQALGQGPQFIFQYYEEEERQRGNFPDRFSGHQFPNYSSELNVNALLLGDSALYLCASSTGRYYEQYFGPGTRLTVT.

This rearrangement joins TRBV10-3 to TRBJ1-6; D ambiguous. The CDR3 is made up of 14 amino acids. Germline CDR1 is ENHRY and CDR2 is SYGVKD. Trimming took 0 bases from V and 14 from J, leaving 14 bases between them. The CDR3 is CAISESKQLLTLHF. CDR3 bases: TGTGCCATCAGTGAGTCGAAGCAATTGTTGACCCTCCACTTT.

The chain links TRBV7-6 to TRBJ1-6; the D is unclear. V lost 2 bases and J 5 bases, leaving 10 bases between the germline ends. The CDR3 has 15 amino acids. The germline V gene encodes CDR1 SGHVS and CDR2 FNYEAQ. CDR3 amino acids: CASSLNNYNNSPLHF. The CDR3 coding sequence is TGTGCCAGCAGCTTAAACAATTACAATAATTCACCCCTCCACTTT.

CDR3 nucleotide sequence: TGTGCCAGCAGCCAAGATGGGACAGGTGGCGGGGAGCTGTTTTTT. It translates to CASSQDGTGGGELFF. The chain has TRBV3-1 (or the pseudogene TRBV3-2) and TRBJ2-2, with 8 bases matching TRBD1. Germline CDR1 is LGHDT and CDR2 is YNNKEL (reference sequence). Trimming removed 0 bases from V and 7 bases from J; junction bases left unmatched: 4. The length of the CDR3 is 15 residues.

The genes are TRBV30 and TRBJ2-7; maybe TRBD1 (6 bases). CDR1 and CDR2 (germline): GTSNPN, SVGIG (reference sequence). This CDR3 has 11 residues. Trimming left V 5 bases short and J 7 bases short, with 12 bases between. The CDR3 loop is CAWETGREQYF. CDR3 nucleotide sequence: TGTGCCTGGGAGACAGGTCGGGAGCAGTACTTC.

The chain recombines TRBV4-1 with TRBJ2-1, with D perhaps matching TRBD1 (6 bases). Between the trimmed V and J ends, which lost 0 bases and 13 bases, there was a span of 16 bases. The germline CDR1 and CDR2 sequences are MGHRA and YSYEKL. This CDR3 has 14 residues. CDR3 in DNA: TGCGCCAGCAGCCAAGATTCCTACAGGGAAATTCAGTTCTTC. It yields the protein CASSQDSYREIQFF.